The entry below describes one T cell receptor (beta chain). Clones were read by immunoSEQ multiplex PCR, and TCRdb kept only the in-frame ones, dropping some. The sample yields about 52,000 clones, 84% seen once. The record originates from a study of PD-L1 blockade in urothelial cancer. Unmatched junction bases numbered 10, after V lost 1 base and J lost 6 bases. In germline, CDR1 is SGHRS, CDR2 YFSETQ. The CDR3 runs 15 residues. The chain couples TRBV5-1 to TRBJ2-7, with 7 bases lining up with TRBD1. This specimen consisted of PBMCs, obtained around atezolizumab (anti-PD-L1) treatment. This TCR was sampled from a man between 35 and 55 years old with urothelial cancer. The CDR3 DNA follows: TGCGCCAGCAGCTTGACCAGTCAGGGGGTCGGCGAGCAGTACTTC. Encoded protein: CASSLTSQGVGEQYF.